This T cell receptor beta chain was observed in a study of cytomegalovirus exposure and HLA in healthy donors. The overall study: T cells numbering about 179 million yielded more than 95 million unique TCR beta sequences in an earlier analysis. Study-level points and caveats: The study recorded 160 or so TCR beta chains that were cytomegalovirus-associated. A later analysis found common viral pathogens apparently linked to several of the most significant clusters. The likely explanation for a cluster of highly shared sequence variants was sequencing artifact.

This CDR3 spans 16 amino acids. CDR1 and CDR2 (germline): MDHEN, SYDVKM. As to this clone: No antigen is known for it. Sequence at one end of the junction differs from germline and may be a read error.

It was with 60 Vbeta and 13 Jbeta primers that the PCR ran. Using immunoSEQ multiplex PCR, the repertoire was profiled, and TCRdb retains in-frame clones only, with some absent. The sample carries 140,000 to 150,000 clones, roughly 71% recorded once. The receptor was isolated from a man aged 25 to 45 in good health and CMV-seronegative. The gene calls are TRBV28 and TRBJ2-5; 11 nucleotides align to TRBD1. The sample taken for sequencing was PBMCs. CDR3 amino acids: CASSLKDRGLQETQYF. The CDR3 DNA reads as TGTGCCAGCAGTTTAAAGGACAGGGGGCTCCAGGAGACCCAATACTTC.